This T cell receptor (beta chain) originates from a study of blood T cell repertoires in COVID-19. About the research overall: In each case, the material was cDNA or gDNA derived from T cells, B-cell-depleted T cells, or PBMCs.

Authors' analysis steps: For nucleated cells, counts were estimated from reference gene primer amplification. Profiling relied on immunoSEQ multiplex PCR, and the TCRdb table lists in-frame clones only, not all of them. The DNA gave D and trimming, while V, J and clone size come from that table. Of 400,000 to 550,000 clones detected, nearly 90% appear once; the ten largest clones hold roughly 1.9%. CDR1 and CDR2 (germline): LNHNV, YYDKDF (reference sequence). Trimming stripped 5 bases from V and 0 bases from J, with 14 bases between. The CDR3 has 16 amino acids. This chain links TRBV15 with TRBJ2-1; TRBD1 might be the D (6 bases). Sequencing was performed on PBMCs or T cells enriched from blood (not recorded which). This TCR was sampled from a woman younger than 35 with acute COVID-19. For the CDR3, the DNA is TGTGCCACCAGCCCACAACTAGGGGGCTCCTACAATGAGCAGTTCTTC. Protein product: CATSPQLGGSYNEQFF.